What follows are 20 T cell receptor beta chains derived from one specimen sequenced in a study of human T cells and chemical hapten exposure. Noted time point: pre-sensitization, week 0. Treatment: therapeutic diphenylcyclopropenone sensitization with weekly scalp DPC. TCRdb re-analysed the RACE reads in MiXCR, keeping a single row per CDR3 protein. This sample has approximately 80,000 distinct CDR3 sequences, with 12% to 15% found just once. Sequencing was performed on whole blood, taken in connection with sensitization to the hapten diphenylcyclopropenone (DPC). The receptor set was obtained from a woman aged 50 to 60 with alopecia areata. Some clones in this sample may be carry-over from other donors' samples.

The chain carries TRBV9 and TRBJ1-4, with D perhaps TRBD1 (5 bases). V was cut by 0 bases and J by 3 bases, with 6 bases left in between. The CDR3 is made up of 14 amino acids. Germline V gives CDR1 SGDLS, CDR2 YYNGEE. CDR3 residues: CASSVGQSNEKLFF. The DNA of the CDR3 is TGTGCCAGCAGCGTAGGACAGTCTAATGAAAAACTGTTTTTT.

The chain links TRBV4-3 to TRBJ2-1; 9 bases align to TRBD2. There are 18 residues in the CDR3. Unmatched junction bases numbered 10, after V lost 0 bases and J lost 4 bases. Looked up from germline, CDR1 is LGHNA and CDR2 is YSLEER. Here the CDR3 DNA reads TGCGCCAGCAGCCAAGATACAGTAGCGGGAGCCCGGTACAATGAGCAGTTCTTC. The encoded protein is CASSQDTVAGARYNEQFF.

This clonotype has just a few counts. This rearrangement joins TRBV20-1 to TRBJ1-6, with D unresolved. Germline values: CDR1 DFQATT, CDR2 SNEGSKA (reference sequence). V lost 3 bases, J lost 7 bases, and 10 bases lay in between. The CDR3 covers 13 residues. The CDR3 DNA sequence: TGCAGTGCTAGCCCTCAATCGAATTCACCCCTCCACTTT. Amino acids: CSASPQSNSPLHF.

This clonotype showed up just a few times. This chain links TRBV6-2 or TRBV6-3 with TRBJ2-7; D call uncertain. Trimming stripped 7 bases from V and 5 bases from J, with 18 bases between. The CDR3 length is 14 residues. CDR1 and CDR2 (germline): MNHEY, SVGEGT. The CDR3 loop reads CASTGVNVLNEQYF. Here the CDR3 DNA reads TGTGCCAGCACAGGCGTGAACGTCTTGAACGAGCAGTACTTC.

J is TRBJ2-7 and V is TRBV15; 8 nucleotides align to TRBD2. This CDR3 is built from 14 residues. J was trimmed by 0 bases and V by 6 bases; bases with no gene match: 4. CDR1 LNHNV and CDR2 YYDKDF come from the germline V gene (reference sequence). The CDR3 loop reads CATRASGPSYEQYF. The CDR3 DNA is TGTGCCACCAGAGCTAGCGGGCCCTCCTACGAGCAGTACTTC.

The V and J genes are TRBV4-3 and TRBJ2-1, with 7 nucleotides matching TRBD2. The CDR3 extends over 16 amino acids. J lost 8 bases, V lost 0 bases, and 10 bases had no gene match. Per the germline V gene, CDR1 is LGHNA and CDR2 is YSLEER. The CDR3 loop reads CASSQDLGGSWYEQFF. The CDR3 region has the DNA TGCGCCAGCAGCCAAGATTTAGGCGGGAGTTGGTATGAGCAGTTCTTC.

This sequence joins TRBV4-2 and TRBJ1-4; D is possibly TRBD1 (5 bases). V was cut by 4 bases and J by 2 bases, with 11 bases left in between. CDR1 and CDR2 from the germline V gene are LGHNA and YNFKEQ. The CDR3 covers 15 residues. The CDR3 DNA is TGTGCCAGCAGCCCAACAGGCTTTACTAATGAAAAACTGTTTTTT. It specifies CASSPTGFTNEKLFF.

The V and J genes are TRBV7-2 and TRBJ2-5, with D unresolved. The ends were cut back, 4 bases at V and 0 bases at J, with 9 bases in the middle. Germline values: CDR1 SGHTA, CDR2 FQGNSA. This CDR3 contains 14 residues. The CDR3: CASSWGSHQETQYF. The CDR3 nucleotides are TGTGCCAGCAGCTGGGGAAGTCACCAAGAGACCCAGTACTTC.

V and J are TRBV5-4 and TRBJ1-2; 7 bases line up with TRBD1. From germline, CDR1 is SGHNT and CDR2 YYREEE (reference sequence). CDR3 length equals 14 residues. The V segment lost 4 bases and the J segment 3 bases; nucleotides outside the gene matches: 6. CDR3 amino acids: CASSPIQGYYGYTF. CDR3 DNA sequence: TGTGCCAGCAGCCCCATACAGGGGTACTATGGCTACACCTTC.

The J gene is TRBJ1-1, the V gene TRBV2; 11 bases align to TRBD1. Per germline, CDR1 SNHLY and CDR2 FYNNEI. The CDR3 has 17 amino acids. Losses at the gene ends were 7 bases for V and 4 bases for J; bases not matched to a gene: 14. The CDR3 here is CASTDRGPGSFGTEAFF. The CDR3 nucleotides read TGTGCCAGCACGGACAGGGGGCCGGGTTCGTTTGGCACTGAAGCTTTCTTT.

This clonotype was seen at least ten times. The rearrangement links TRBV6-2 or TRBV6-3 to TRBJ2-1; 7 nucleotides agree with TRBD1. This CDR3 has 13 residues. Per the germline V gene, CDR1 is MNHEY and CDR2 is SVGEGT. Losses at the gene ends were 6 bases for V and 8 bases for J; bases not matched to a gene: 7. Here the CDR3 DNA reads TGTGCCAGCAGCTGGAACAGGGGTGATGAGCAGTTCTTC. It yields the protein CASSWNRGDEQFF.

The rearrangement links TRBV6-5 to TRBJ2-7; D tentatively reads TRBD1 or TRBD2 (5 bases each). CDR1 and CDR2 (germline): MNHEY, SVGAGI. The germline V and J ends were trimmed by 7 bases and 5 bases, with 12 bases remaining between them. The CDR3 loop spans 12 amino acids. As DNA, the CDR3 is TGTGCCAGCACGAAAAGGGGAGACGAGCAGTACTTC. Its protein product is CASTKRGDEQYF.

This clonotype has a handful of counts. CDR3 sequence (DNA): TGTGCCAGCAGCCCGGGAGATAGTTACTCTGGGGCCAACGTCCTGACTTTC. This translates into CASSPGDSYSGANVLTF. This chain links TRBV3-1 with TRBJ2-6; a possible D gene is TRBD2 (6 bases). Germline V gene sequence: CDR1 LGHDT, CDR2 YNNKEL (reference sequence). CDR3 length equals 17 residues. Trimming took 4 bases from V and 0 from J, leaving 13 bases between them.

The CDR3 loop reads CASSLSVTTDTQYF. In nucleotides, the CDR3 is TGTGCCAGCAGCCTTTCTGTAACGACAGATACGCAGTATTTT. The chain uses TRBV5-5 and TRBJ2-3; D is ambiguous. Germline V lookup: CDR1 SGHKS, CDR2 YYEKEE (reference sequence). The CDR3 is 14 residues long. Deletions cut 4 bases from V and 3 bases from J, with 12 bases between.

This clonotype was seen only a few times. The conserved final phenylalanine or tryptophan is absent from the CDR3, which likely points to a read error. The genes are TRBV11-2 and TRBJ2-1; D gene uncertain. Germline V gene lookup returns CDR1 SGHAT and CDR2 FQNNGV. V was cut by 5 bases and J by 4 bases, with 6 bases left in between. This CDR3 spans 12 amino acids. The CDR3 nucleotides are TGTGCCAGCAGCCCCGATTACAATGAGCAGTTCTCC. Translating gives CASSPDYNEQFS.

This clonotype was recorded a few times. J is TRBJ2-7 and V is TRBV27; 9 bases agree with TRBD1. This CDR3 has 15 amino acids. The germline gives CDR1 MNHEY, CDR2 SMNVEV (reference sequence). V was clipped by 7 bases and J by 3 bases; unmatched bases: 10. Here the CDR3 reads CASKIQGATIYEQYF. The DNA of the CDR3 is TGTGCCAGCAAGATACAGGGGGCAACAATCTACGAGCAGTACTTC.

This clonotype occurred a few times. The genes are TRBV11-2 and TRBJ1-2, with TRBD1 matching 7 bases. Germline values: CDR1 SGHAT, CDR2 FQNNGV. The V gene end was trimmed by 0 bases and the J gene end by 4 bases; junction bases not matched to a gene: 5. This CDR3 spans 15 amino acids. CDR3 residues: CASSLDSTGSYGYTF. The CDR3 DNA follows: TGTGCCAGCAGCTTAGATTCGACAGGGTCCTATGGCTACACCTTC.

The chain employs TRBV7-6 and TRBJ2-1; D is undetermined. CDR1 and CDR2 (germline): SGHVS, FNYEAQ. The CDR3 extends over 17 amino acids. V was shortened by 5 bases and J by 0 bases, with 17 bases between the two germline ends. The CDR3 sequence: CASSPSVAVSSYNEQFF. For the CDR3, the DNA is TGTGCCAGCAGCCCAAGCGTTGCGGTGAGCTCCTACAATGAGCAGTTCTTC.

The chain joins TRBV7-2 to TRBJ2-7; 15 bases are shared with TRBD2. Germline trimming cut 5 bases from V and 4 bases from J; bases unmatched to any gene: 3. This CDR3 region has 15 residues. CDR1 and CDR2 from the germline V gene are SGHTA and FQGNSA. CDR3 loop: CASSPGTSGRYEQYF. The DNA for the CDR3 is TGTGCCAGCAGCCCCGGGACTAGCGGGAGGTACGAGCAGTACTTC.

This clonotype was counted only a few times. V and J are TRBV27 and TRBJ2-1; 8 positions match TRBD1. This CDR3 is built from 17 residues. J was trimmed by 6 bases and V by 5 bases; bases with no gene match: 15. Germline values: CDR1 MNHEY, CDR2 SMNVEV (reference sequence). For the CDR3, the DNA is TGTGCCAGCAGTCCCAGCCAGGGGGCGTTTATGTCCAATGAGCAGTTCTTC. Amino acids: CASSPSQGAFMSNEQFF.